This TCR beta chain was captured in a study of cytomegalovirus exposure and HLA in healthy donors. The CDR3 contains 17 residues. Trimming cost V 4 bases and J 0 bases; bases outside gene matches: 8. The germline CDR1 and CDR2 sequences are SGHVS and FNYEAQ. The PCR contained 60 Vbeta and 13 Jbeta primers. Sequencing used immunoSEQ multiplex PCR; TCRdb keeps in-frame clones, though not all of them. The sample records 150,000 to 200,000 clones, roughly nine tenths being singletons. The genes are TRBV7-6 and TRBJ1-1; 10 bases line up with TRBD1. The source is a girl under three years old in good health and CMV-seronegative. The sequenced sample consisted of PBMCs. CDR3 amino acids: CASSSAGQGSMNTEAFF. CDR3 sequence (DNA): TGTGCCAGCAGCTCCGCGGGACAGGGGTCGATGAACACTGAAGCTTTCTTT.